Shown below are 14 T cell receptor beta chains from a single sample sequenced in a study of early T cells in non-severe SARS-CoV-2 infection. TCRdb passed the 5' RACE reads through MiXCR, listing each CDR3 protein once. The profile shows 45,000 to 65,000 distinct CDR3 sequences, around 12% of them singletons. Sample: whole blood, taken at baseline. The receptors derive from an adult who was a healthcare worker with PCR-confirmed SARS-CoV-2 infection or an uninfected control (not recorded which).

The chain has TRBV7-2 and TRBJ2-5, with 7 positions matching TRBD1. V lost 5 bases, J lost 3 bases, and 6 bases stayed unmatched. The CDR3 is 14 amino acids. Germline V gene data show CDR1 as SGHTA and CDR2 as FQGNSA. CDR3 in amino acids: CASSPPGQKETQYF. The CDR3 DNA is TGTGCCAGCAGCCCGCCGGGACAGAAAGAGACCCAGTACTTC.

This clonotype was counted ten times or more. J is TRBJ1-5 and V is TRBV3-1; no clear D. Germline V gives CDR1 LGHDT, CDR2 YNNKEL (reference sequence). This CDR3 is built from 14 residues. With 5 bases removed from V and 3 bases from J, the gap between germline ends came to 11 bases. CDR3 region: CASSAYRDNQPQHF. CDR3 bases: TGTGCCAGCAGCGCATACAGAGACAATCAGCCCCAGCATTTT.

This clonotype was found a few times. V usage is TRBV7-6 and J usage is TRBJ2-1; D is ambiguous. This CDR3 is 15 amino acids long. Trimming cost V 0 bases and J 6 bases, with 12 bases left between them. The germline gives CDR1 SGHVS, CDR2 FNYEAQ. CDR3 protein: CASSLAHPIANEQFF. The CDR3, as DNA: TGTGCCAGCAGCTTAGCGCATCCCATCGCCAATGAGCAGTTCTTC. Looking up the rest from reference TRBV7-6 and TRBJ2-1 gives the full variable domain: GAGVSQSPRYKVTKRGQDVALRCDPISGHVSLYWYRQALGQGPEFLTYFNYEAQQDKSGLPNDRFSAERPEGSISTLTIQRTEQRDSAMYRCASSLAHPIANEQFFGPGTRLTVL.

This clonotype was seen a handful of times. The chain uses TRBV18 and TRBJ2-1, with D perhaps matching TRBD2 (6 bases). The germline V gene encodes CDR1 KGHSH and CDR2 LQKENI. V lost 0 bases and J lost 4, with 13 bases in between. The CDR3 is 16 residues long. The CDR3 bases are TGTGCCAGCTCACCACCAGGGTCGGGGGAATACAATGAGCAGTTCTTC. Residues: CASSPPGSGEYNEQFF.

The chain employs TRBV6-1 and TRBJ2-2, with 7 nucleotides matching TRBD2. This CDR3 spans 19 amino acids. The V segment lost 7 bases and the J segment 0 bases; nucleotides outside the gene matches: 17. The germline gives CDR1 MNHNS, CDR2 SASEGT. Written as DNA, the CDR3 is TGTGCCAGCACCAGGAGGGGCGGGAGAGGAACCCCGAACACCGGGGAGCTGTTTTTT. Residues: CASTRRGGRGTPNTGELFF.

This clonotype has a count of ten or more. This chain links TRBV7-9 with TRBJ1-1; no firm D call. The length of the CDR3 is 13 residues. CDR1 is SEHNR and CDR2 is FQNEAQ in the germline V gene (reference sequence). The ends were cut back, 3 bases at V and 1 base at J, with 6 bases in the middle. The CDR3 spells CASSFGENTEAFF. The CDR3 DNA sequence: TGTGCCAGCAGCTTCGGGGAGAACACTGAAGCTTTCTTT.

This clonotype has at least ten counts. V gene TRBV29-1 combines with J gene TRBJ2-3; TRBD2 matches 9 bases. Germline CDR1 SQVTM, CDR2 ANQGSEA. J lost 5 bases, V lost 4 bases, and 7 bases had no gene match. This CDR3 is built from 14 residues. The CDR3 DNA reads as TGCAGCGTTGCGGCGGGAGGGCCACGAGATACGCAGTATTTT. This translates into CSVAAGGPRDTQYF.

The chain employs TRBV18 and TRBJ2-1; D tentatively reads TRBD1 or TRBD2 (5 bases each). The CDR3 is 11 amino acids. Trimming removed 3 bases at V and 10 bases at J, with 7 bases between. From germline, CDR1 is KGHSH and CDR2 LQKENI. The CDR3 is CASSPGEEQFF. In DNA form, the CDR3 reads TGTGCCAGCTCACCGGGGGAGGAGCAGTTCTTC. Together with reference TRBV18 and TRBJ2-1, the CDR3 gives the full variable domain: NAGVMQNPRHLVRRRGQEARLRCSPMKGHSHVYWYRQLPEEGLKFMVYLQKENIIDESGMPKERFSAEFPKEGPSILRIQQVVRGDSAAYFCASSPGEEQFFGPGTRLTVL.

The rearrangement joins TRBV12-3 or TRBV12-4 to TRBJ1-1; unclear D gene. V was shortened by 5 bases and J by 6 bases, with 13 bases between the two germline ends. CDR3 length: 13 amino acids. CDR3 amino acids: CASSIPAAPEAFF. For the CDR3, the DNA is TGTGCCAGCAGTATTCCAGCGGCCCCTGAAGCTTTCTTT.

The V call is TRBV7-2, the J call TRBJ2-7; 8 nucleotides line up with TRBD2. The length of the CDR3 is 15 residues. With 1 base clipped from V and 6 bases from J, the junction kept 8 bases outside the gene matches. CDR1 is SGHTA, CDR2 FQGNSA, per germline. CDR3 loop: CASSLGGAGGLEQYF. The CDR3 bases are TGTGCCAGCAGCTTAGGGGGCGCGGGAGGTCTCGAGCAGTACTTC.

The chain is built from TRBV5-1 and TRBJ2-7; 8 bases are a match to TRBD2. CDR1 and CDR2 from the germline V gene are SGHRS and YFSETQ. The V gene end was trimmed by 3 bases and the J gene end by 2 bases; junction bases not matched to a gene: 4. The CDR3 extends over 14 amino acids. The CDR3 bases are TGCGCCAGCAGCTCGGGACTAGGGACCTACGAGCAGTACTTC. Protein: CASSSGLGTYEQYF.

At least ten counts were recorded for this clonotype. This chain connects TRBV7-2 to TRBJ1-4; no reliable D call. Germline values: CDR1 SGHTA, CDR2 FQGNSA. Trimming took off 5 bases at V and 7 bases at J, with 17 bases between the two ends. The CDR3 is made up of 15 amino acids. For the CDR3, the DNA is TGTGCCAGCAGCCCACGGGCCTTTGACGGTGAAAAACTGTTTTTT. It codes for CASSPRAFDGEKLFF.

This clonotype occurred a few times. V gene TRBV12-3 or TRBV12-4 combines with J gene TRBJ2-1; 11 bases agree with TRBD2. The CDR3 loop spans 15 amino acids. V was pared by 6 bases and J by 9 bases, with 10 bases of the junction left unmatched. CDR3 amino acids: CASSSNLLAGAEQFF. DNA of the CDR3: TGTGCCAGCAGCTCCAACTTACTAGCGGGAGCTGAGCAGTTCTTC.

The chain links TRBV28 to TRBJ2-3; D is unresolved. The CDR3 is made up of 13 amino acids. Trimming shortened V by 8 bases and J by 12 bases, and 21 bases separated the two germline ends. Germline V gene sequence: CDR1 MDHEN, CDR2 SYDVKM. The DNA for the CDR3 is TGTGCCAGCTCATTGACCCGGGCTTCAGGACAGTATTTT. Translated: CASSLTRASGQYF.